The present entry profiles one TCR beta chain with its context. Germline V lookup: CDR1 MDHEN, CDR2 SYDVKM. This CDR3 has 13 residues. The ends were cut back, 4 bases at V and 0 bases at J, with 6 bases in the middle. These data are taken from a study of blood T cell repertoires in COVID-19. Across the study: Acute-phase and convalescent COVID-19 samples originated in the United States, Italy and Spain.

Only in-frame clones appear in the TCRdb table, and some are missing; sequencing was by immunoSEQ multiplex PCR. The top ten hold 4% to 5% of the sample, which has 200,000 to 250,000 clones, about four fifths seen once. This chain connects TRBV28 to TRBJ1-2; D gene unclear. Sequencing input: peripheral blood. This TCR came from a woman aged 70-85 years with acute or convalescent COVID-19. CDR3 bases: TGTGCCAGCAGTTCACTTACTAACTATGGCTACACCTTC. Amino acid sequence: CASSSLTNYGYTF.